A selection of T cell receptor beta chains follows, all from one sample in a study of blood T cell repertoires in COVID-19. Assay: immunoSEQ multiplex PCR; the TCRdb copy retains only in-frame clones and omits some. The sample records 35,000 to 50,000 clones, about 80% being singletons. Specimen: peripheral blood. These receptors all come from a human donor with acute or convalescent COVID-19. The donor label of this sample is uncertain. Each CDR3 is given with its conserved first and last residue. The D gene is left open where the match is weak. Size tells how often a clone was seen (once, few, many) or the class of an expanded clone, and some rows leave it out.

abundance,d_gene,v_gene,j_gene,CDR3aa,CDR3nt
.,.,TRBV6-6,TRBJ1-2,CASIRGDRLYGYTF,TGTGCCAGCATCCGGGGGGACCGCCTTTATGGCTACACCTTC
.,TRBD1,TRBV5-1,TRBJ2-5,CASSLDTGGKETQYF,TGCGCCAGCAGCTTGGATACAGGGGGTAAAGAGACCCAGTACTTC
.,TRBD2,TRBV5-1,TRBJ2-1,CASSLGAGDEQFF,TGCGCCAGCAGCTTGGGCGCGGGGGATGAGCAGTTCTTC
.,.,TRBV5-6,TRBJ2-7,CASRKIQGLYEQYF,TGTGCCAGCAGGAAAATACAGGGTCTGTACGAGCAGTACTTC
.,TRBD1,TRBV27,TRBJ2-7,CASSLTGGAEQYF,TGTGCCAGCAGTTTGACAGGGGGGGCCGAGCAGTACTTC
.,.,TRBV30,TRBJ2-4,CAWSVEPPLGNIQYF,TGTGCCTGGAGTGTTGAGCCCCCCCTAGGAAACATTCAGTACTTC
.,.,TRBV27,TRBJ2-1,CASSLDGAYNEQFF,TGTGCCAGCAGTTTGGACGGGGCCTACAATGAGCAGTTCTTC
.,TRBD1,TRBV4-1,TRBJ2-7,CASKKLGQVELYF,TGCGCCAGCAAAAAACTTGGACAGGTCGAGCTGTACTTC
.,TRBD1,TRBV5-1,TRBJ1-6,CASSLKQGRGSPLHF,TGCGCCAGCAGCTTGAAACAGGGGAGAGGGTCACCCCTCCACTTT
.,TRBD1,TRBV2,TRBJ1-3,CASRPNGPHRGLGNTIYF,TGTGCCAGCAGGCCCAACGGCCCACACAGGGGGCTTGGAAACACCATATATTTT
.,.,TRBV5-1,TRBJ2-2,CASSLYSRTRHTGELFF,TGCGCCAGCAGCTTATATTCCAGAACTAGGCACACCGGGGAGCTGTTTTTT
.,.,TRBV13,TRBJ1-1,CASSQEDSRNTEAFF,TGTGCCAGCAGCCAGGAGGACTCCCGGAACACTGAAGCTTTCTTT
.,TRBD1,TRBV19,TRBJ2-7,CASSSYRDRASYEQYF,TGTGCCAGTAGTAGTTATCGGGACAGGGCTTCCTACGAGCAGTACTTC
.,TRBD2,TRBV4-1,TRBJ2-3,CASSQDQALAGGPTDTQYF,TGCGCCAGCAGCCAAGATCAGGCTCTAGCGGGGGGACCCACAGATACGCAGTATTTT
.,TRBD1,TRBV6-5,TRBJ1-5,CASRGTGANQPQHF,TGTGCCAGCAGGGGGACAGGGGCCAATCAGCCCCAGCATTTT
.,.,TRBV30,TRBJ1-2,CAWSLAVSSRGYTF,TGTGCCTGGAGTCTAGCCGTCAGCAGTCGTGGCTACACCTTC
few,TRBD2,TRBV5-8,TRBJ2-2,CASIDSGGFNTGELFF,TGTGCCAGCATAGATAGCGGGGGATTTAACACCGGGGAGCTGTTTTTT